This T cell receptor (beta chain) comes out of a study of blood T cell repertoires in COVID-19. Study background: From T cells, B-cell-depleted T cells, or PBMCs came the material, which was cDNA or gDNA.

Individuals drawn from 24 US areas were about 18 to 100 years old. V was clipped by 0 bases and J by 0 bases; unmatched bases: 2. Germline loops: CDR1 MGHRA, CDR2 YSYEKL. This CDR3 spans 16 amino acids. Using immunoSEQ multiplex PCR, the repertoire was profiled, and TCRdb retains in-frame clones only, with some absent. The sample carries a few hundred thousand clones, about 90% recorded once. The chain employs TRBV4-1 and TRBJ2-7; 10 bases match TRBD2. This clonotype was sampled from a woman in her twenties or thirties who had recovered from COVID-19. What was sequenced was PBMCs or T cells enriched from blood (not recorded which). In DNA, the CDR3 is TGCGCCAGCAGCCAAGAACCTAGCGGGGGCTCCTACGAGCAGTACTTC. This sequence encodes CASSQEPSGGSYEQYF.